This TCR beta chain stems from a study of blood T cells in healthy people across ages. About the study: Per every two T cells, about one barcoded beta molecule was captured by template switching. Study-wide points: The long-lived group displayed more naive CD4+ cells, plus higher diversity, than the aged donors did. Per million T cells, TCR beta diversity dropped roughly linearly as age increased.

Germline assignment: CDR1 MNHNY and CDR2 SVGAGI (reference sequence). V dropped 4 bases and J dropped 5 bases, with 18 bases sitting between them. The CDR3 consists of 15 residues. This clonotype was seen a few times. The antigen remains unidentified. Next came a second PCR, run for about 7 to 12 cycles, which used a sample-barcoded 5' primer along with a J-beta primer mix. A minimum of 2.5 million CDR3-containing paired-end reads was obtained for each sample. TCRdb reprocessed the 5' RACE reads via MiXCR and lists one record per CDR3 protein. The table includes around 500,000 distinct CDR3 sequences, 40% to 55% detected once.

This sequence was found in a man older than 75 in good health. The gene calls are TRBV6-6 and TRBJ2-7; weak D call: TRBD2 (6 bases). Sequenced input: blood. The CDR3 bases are TGTGCCAGCAGTTTCGGGGACGCTGGGACTCACGAGCAGTACTTC. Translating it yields CASSFGDAGTHEQYF.